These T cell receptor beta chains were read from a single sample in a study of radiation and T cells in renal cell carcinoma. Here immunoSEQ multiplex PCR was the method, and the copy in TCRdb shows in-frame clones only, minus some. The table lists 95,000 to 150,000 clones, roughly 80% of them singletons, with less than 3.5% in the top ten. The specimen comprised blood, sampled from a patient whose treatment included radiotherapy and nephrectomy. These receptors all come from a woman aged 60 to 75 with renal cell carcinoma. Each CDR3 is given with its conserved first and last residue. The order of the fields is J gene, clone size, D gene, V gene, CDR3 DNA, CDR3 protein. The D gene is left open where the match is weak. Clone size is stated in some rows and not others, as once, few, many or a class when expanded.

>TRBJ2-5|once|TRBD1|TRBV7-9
TGTGCCAGCAGCCCAGGGACAGACCAAGAGACCCAGTACTTC
CASSPGTDQETQYF
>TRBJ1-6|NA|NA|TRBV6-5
TGTGCCAGTCAACTCGCGAGCTCCTATAATTCACCCCTCCACTTT
CASQLASSYNSPLHF
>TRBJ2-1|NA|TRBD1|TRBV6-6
TGTGCCAGCAGCTTTTCCAGGGGGCCCTCCTACAATGAGCAGTTCTTC
CASSFSRGPSYNEQFF
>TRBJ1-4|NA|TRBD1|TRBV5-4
TGTGCCAGCAGAACAGGGGGCGGTGATGAAAAACTGTTTTTT
CASRTGGGDEKLFF
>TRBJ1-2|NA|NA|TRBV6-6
TGTGCCAGCAGTTACTCGACTGGGGTTGGCTACACCTTC
CASSYSTGVGYTF
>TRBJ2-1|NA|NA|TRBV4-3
TGCGCCAGCAGCCAAGATCTCTTGGGGAATGAGCAGTTCTTC
CASSQDLLGNEQFF
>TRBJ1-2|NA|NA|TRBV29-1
TGCAGCGTTGAAAGGGGGTTCTATGGCTACACCTTC
CSVERGFYGYTF
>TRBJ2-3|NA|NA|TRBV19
TGTGCCAGTAGTATGCCCCGCAGGGGCATACGCACAGATACGCAGTATTTT
CASSMPRRGIRTDTQYF
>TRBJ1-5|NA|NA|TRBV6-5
TGTGCCAGCAGTTCCGACGTCAATCAGCCCCAGCATTTT
CASSSDVNQPQHF
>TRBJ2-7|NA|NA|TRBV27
TGTGCCAGCAGTTTGGGCAGGGCCGCCTACGAGCAGTACTTC
CASSLGRAAYEQYF
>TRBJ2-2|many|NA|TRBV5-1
TGCGCCAGCAGCTTACGTTTAGGCACCGGGGAGCTGTTTTTT
CASSLRLGTGELFF
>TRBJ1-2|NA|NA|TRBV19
TGTGCCAGTACTGACGACAGCACAAAAAGTTATGGCTACACCTTC
CASTDDSTKSYGYTF
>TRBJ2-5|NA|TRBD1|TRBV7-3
TGTGCCAGCAGCTTATCAGGGGGCCGCGAGACCCAGTACTTC
CASSLSGGRETQYF
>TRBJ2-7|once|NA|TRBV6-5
TGTGCCAGCAGTTACGCGGTAGGAGTGGCCTCCGAGCAGTACTTC
CASSYAVGVASEQYF
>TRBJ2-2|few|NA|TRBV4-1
TGCGCCAGCAGCCAAGCCGGGACAACGAACACCGGGGAGCTGTTTTTT
CASSQAGTTNTGELFF
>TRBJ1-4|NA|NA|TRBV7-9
TGTGCCAGCAGCTCCGGACAGTTCGACGCCGAAAAACTGTTTTTT
CASSSGQFDAEKLFF
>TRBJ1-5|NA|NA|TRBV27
TGTGCCAGTTCGTTTAAGGCAGGCAATCAGCCCCAGCATTTT
CASSFKAGNQPQHF